These T cell receptor beta chains were read from a single sample in a study of blood T cells in healthy people across ages. TCRdb reprocessed the 5' RACE reads via MiXCR and lists one record per CDR3 protein. The sample consists of 1.5 million to 2 million distinct CDR3 sequences, around 48% of them appearing once. Specimen: blood. The receptors shown here come from a woman in her thirties or forties in good health. Both conserved end residues are part of each CDR3.

len	v_gene	j_gene	CDR3aa
14	TRBV28	TRBJ2-6	CASGRRAGANVLTF
15	TRBV28	TRBJ1-5	CASGVTGGGNQPQHF
16	TRBV6-2/TRBV6-3	TRBJ2-3	CASSYSYSGRPGTQYF
14	TRBV13	TRBJ2-3	CASSPIAGTDTQYF
16	TRBV6-2/TRBV6-3	TRBJ1-6	CASSDGRKFLGSPLHF
14	TRBV20-1	TRBJ1-2	CSARLSGTGYGYTF
12	TRBV7-9	TRBJ1-1	CASSPEVGEAFF
13	TRBV29-1	TRBJ2-3	CSVDRRGTDTQYF
15	TRBV7-6	TRBJ2-5	CASSLDRSLWETQYF
15	TRBV12-3/TRBV12-4	TRBJ2-3	CASSPAGSLTDTQYF
13	TRBV29-1	TRBJ2-5	CSAPKGTPETQYF
13	TRBV7-9	TRBJ2-7	CAAEARASYEQYF
15	TRBV7-2	TRBJ1-5	CASSYDQGNNQPQHF
16	TRBV11-3	TRBJ2-5	CASSLSGQGGQETQYF
16	TRBV6-2/TRBV6-3	TRBJ1-2	CASSYSGTILFYGYTF
15	TRBV7-2	TRBJ1-2	CASSYRGPVDYGYTF
14	TRBV7-2	TRBJ2-7	CASSPLGGVYEQYF
16	TRBV11-2	TRBJ2-5	CASSLWGGGRSETQYF